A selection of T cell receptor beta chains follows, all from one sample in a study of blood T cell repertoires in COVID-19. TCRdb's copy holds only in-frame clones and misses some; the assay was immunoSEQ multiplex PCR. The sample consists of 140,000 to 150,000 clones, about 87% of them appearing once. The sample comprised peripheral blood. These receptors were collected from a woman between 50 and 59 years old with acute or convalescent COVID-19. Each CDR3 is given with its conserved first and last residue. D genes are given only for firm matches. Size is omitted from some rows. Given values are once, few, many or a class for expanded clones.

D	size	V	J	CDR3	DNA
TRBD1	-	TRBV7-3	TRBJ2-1	CASSLNPTTGNFYNEQFF	TGTGCCAGCAGCCTTAACCCTACGACAGGGAACTTCTACAATGAGCAGTTCTTC
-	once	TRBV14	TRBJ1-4	CASSPRDTSNEKLFF	TGTGCCAGCAGCCCCCGGGACACAAGTAATGAAAAACTGTTTTTT
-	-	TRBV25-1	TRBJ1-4	CASSEPGNNEKLFF	TGTGCCAGCAGTGAACCGGGGAATAATGAAAAACTGTTTTTT
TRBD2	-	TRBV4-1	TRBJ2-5	CASSRFLGLLAGETQYF	TGCGCCAGCAGCCGGTTTTTGGGTCTGCTAGCGGGAGAGACCCAGTACTTC
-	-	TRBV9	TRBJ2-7	CASSVGAGGGAFEQYF	TGTGCCAGCAGCGTGGGTGCTGGTGGGGGGGCCTTCGAGCAGTACTTC
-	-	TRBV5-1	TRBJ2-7	CASSFRDNYEQYF	TGCGCCAGCAGCTTCCGGGACAACTACGAGCAGTACTTC
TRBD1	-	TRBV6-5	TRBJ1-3	CASLRDRGFGNTIYF	TGTGCCAGCTTAAGGGACAGGGGATTCGGAAACACCATATATTTT
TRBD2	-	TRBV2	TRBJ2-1	CASSTSGGTLRYNEQFF	TGTGCCAGCAGTACTAGCGGGGGGACTCTACGGTACAATGAGCAGTTCTTC
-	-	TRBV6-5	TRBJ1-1	CATPGHVEAFF	TGTGCTACGCCGGGACACGTTGAAGCTTTCTTT
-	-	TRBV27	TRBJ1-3	CASSLRGTGNTIYF	TGTGCCAGCAGTTTAAGGGGAACGGGAAACACCATATATTTT
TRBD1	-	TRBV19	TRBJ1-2	CASSIGTVYGYTF	TGTGCCAGTAGTATTGGGACAGTATATGGCTACACCTTC
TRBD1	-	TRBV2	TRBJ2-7	CASERQGLGLEQYF	TGTGCCAGCGAGAGACAGGGATTAGGGCTCGAGCAGTACTTC
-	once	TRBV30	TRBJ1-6	CACPHRAGQNYNSPLHF	TGTGCCTGCCCACACCGAGCAGGGCAAAACTATAATTCACCCCTCCACTTT
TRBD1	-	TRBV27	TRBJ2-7	CASSMGQGGGYEQYF	TGTGCCAGCAGTATGGGACAGGGAGGAGGTTACGAGCAGTACTTC
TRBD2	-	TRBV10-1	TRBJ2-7	CASSQGLAGLYEQYF	TGCGCCAGCAGTCAGGGACTAGCGGGGCTCTACGAGCAGTACTTC
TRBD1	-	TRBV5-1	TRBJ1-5	CASSLRTGDQPQHF	TGCGCCAGCAGCTTGCGTACAGGGGATCAGCCCCAGCATTTT
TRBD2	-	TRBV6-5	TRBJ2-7	CASRDGGTSGYEQYF	TGTGCCAGCAGGGACGGAGGGACTAGCGGCTACGAGCAGTACTTC
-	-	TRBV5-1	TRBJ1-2	CASSLASGGRGYTF	TGCGCCAGCAGCTTGGCGTCAGGAGGTCGTGGCTACACCTTC